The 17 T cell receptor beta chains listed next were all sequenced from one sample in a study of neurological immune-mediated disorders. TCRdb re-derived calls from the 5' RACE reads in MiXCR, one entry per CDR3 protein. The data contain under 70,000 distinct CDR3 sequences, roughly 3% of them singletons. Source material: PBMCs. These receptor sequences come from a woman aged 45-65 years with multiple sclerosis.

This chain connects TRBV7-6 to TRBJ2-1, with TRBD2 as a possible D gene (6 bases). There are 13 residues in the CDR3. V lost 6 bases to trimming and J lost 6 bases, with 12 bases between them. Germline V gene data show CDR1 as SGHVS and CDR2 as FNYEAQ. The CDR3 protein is CASRPSGGNEQFF. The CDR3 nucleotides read TGTGCCAGCAGGCCCTCCGGGGGCAATGAGCAGTTCTTC.

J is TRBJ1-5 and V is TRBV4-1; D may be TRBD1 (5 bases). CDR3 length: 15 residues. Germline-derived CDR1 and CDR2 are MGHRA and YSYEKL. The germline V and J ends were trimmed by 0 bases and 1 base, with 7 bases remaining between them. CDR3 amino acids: CASSQDWGSNQPQHF. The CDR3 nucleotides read TGCGCCAGCAGCCAAGATTGGGGCAGCAATCAGCCCCAGCATTTT.

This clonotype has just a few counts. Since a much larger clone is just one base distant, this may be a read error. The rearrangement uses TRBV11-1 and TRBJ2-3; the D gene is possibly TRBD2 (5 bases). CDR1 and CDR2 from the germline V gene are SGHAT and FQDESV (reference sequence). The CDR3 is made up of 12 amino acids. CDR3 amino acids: CDSSSRADTQYF. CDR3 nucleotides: TGTGACAGCAGCTCGAGGGCAGATACGCAGTATTTT.

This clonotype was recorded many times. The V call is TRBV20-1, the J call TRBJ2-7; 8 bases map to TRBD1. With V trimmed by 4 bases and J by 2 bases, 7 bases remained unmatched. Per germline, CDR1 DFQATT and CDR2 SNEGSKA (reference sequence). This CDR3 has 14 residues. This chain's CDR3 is CSAKDRGLTYEQYV. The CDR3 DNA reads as TGCAGTGCTAAAGACAGGGGTCTTACCTACGAGCAGTACGTC.

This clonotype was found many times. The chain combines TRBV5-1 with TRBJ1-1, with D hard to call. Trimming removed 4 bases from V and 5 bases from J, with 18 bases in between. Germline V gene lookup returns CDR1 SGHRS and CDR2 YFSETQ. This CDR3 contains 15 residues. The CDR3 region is CASSVREVSGTEAFF. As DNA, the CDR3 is TGCGCCAGCAGCGTGCGGGAGGTCTCGGGGACTGAAGCTTTCTTT. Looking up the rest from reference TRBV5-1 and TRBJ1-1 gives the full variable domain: KAGVTQTPRYLIKTRGQQVTLSCSPISGHRSVSWYQQTPGQGLQFLFEYFSETQRNKGNFPGRFSGRQFSNSRSEMNVSTLELGDSALYLCASSVREVSGTEAFFGQGTRLTVV.

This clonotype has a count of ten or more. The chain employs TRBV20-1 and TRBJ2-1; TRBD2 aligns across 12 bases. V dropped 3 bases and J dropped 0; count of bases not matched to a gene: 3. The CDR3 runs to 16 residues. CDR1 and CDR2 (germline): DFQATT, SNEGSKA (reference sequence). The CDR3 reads CSASTSGGNSYNEQFF. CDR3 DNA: TGCAGTGCTAGTACTAGCGGGGGGAACTCCTACAATGAGCAGTTCTTC.

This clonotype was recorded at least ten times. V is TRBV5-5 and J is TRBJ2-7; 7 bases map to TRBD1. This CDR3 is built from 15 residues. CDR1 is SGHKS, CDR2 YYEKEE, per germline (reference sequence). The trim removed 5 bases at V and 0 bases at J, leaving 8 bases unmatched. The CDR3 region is CASRRQGRSSYEQYF. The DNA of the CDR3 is TGTGCCAGCAGGAGACAGGGTCGGAGCTCCTACGAGCAGTACTTC.

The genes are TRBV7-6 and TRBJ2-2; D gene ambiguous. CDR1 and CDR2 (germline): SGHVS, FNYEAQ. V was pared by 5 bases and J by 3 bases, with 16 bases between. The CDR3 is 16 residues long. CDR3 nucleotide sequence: TGTGCCAGCAGCCCCGGCATAAGGCTTCACACCGGGGAGCTGTTTTTT. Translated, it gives CASSPGIRLHTGELFF.

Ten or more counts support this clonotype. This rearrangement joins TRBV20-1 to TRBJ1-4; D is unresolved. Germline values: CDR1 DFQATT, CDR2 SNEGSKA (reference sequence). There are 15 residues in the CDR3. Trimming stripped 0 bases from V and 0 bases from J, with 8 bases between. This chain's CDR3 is CSARDRRPTNEKLFF. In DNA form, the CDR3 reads TGCAGTGCTAGAGATAGGCGGCCAACTAATGAAAAACTGTTTTTT.

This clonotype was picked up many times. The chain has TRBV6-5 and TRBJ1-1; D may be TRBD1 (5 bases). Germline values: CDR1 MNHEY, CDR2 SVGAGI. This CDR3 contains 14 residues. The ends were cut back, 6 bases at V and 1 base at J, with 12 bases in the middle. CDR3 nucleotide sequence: TGTGCCAGCAGCCTCCCGGGGCAGAACACTGAAGCTTTCTTT. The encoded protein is CASSLPGQNTEAFF.

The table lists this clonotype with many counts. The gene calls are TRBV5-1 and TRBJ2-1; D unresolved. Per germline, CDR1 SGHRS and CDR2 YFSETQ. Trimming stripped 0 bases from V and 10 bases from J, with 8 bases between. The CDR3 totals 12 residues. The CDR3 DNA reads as TGCGCCAGCAGCTTGGAAGGTGGAGAGCAGTTCTTC. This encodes CASSLEGGEQFF.

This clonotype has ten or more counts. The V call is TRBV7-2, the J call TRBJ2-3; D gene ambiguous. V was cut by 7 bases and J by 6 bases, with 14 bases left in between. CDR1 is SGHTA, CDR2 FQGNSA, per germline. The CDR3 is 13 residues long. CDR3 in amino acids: CASTRARTDTQYF. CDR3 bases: TGTGCCAGCACCCGCGCTAGGACGGATACGCAGTATTTT.

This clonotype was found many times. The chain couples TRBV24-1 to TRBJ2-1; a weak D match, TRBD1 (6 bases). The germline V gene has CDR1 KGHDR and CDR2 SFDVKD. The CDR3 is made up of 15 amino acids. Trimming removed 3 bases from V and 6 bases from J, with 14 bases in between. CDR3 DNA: TGTGCCACCAGTGATCCGAGGACAGCCAGCAATGAGCAGTTCTTC. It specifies CATSDPRTASNEQFF.

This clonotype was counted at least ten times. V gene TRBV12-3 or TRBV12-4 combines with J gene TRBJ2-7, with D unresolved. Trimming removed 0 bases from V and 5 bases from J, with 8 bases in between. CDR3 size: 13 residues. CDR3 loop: CASSLAALNEQYF. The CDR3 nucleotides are TGTGCCAGCAGTTTAGCGGCGCTCAACGAGCAGTACTTC.

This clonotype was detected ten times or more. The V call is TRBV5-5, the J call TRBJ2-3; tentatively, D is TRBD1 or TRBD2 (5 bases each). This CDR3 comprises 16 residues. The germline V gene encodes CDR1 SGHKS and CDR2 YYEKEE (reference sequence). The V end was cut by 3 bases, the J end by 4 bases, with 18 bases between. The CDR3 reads CASSSSEGPRPDTQYF. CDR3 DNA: TGTGCCAGCAGCTCCTCAGAGGGGCCCAGACCAGATACGCAGTATTTT.

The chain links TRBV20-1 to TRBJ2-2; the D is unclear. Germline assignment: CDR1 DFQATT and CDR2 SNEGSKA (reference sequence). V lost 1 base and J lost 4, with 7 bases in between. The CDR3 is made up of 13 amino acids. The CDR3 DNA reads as TGCAGTGCTAGAGGCGATGCCACCGGGGAGCTGTTTTTT. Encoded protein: CSARGDATGELFF.

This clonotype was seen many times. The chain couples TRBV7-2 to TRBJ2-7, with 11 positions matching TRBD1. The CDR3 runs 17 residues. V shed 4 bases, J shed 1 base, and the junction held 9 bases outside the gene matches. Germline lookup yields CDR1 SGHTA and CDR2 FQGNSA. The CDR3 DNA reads TGTGCCAGCAGCTATCAGGCCGGGACAGGGGGTTCCTACGAGCAGTACTTC. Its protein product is CASSYQAGTGGSYEQYF.